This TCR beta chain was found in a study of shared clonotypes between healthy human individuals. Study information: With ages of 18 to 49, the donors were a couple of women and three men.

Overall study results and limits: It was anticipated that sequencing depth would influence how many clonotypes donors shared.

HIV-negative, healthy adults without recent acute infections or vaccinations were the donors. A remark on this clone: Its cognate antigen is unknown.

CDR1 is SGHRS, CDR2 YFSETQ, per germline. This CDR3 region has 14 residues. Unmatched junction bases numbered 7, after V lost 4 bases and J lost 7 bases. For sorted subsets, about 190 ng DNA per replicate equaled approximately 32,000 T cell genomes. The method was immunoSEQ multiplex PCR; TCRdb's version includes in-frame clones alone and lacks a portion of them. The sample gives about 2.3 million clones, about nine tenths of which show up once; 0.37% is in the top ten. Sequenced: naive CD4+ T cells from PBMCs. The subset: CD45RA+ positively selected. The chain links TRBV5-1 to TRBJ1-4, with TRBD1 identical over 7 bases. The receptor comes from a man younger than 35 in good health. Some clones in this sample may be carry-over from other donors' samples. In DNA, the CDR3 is TGCGCCAGCAGCCAGGGACAGCCTATTGAAAAACTGTTTTTT. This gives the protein CASSQGQPIEKLFF.